The TCR beta chain described here comes from a study of early T cells in non-severe SARS-CoV-2 infection. Study-wide context: Alpha and beta chains were unpaired, from unsorted whole-blood bulk RNA. Study observations and caveats: The study's VDJdb matching favored anti-spike CD8 responses and missed private and CD4 specificities.

A remark on this clonotype: The target antigen is unknown.

The CDR3 length is 16 residues. Trimming at V came to 0 bases and at J to 0 bases, leaving 2 bases not matched to a gene. Germline-derived CDR1 and CDR2 are MNHEY and SMNVEV (reference sequence). Individual cDNA molecules received unique molecular identifiers during library preparation. MiXCR, applied by TCRdb to the 5' RACE reads, yields one record per CDR3 protein. The table has over 55,000 distinct CDR3 sequences, around 13% seen once. Sequencing was carried out using whole blood. The source is an adult who was a healthcare worker with PCR-confirmed SARS-CoV-2 infection or an uninfected control (not recorded which). The chain carries TRBV27 and TRBJ2-7; 10 bases match TRBD2. The CDR3 DNA reads TGTGCCAGCAGTTTATCGCCTAGCGGGAGCTCCTACGAGCAGTACTTC. This gives the protein CASSLSPSGSSYEQYF.